This T cell receptor beta chain was sequenced for a study of blood T cell repertoires in COVID-19. Methods used by the authors: Estimated nucleated cell counts came from reference gene primer amplification. Generated by immunoSEQ multiplex PCR, the TCRdb table keeps only in-frame clones and is missing some. V, J and clone size are taken as reported in that table, and D and trimming were inferred from the DNA itself. The sample includes about 150,000 clones, 65% to 90% of them seen just once. CDR1 and CDR2 (germline): MNHEY, SVGEGT. The CDR3 spans 15 residues. V shed 2 bases and J shed 6 bases, with 17 bases lying between them.

The rearrangement links TRBV6-2 or TRBV6-3 to TRBJ2-7; tentative D call: TRBD1 (6 bases). Material: peripheral blood. This clonotype originated in a woman aged 50 to 60 in a cohort sampled during active or convalescent COVID-19. CDR3 nucleotide sequence: TGTGCCAGCAGTTACGACCGGGCAGGGGAGTCCGAGCAGTACTTC. This sequence encodes CASSYDRAGESEQYF.